The 10 T cell receptor beta chains below all came from one sample that was sequenced in a study of cytomegalovirus exposure and HLA in healthy donors. PCR used 60 Vbeta primers and 13 Jbeta primers. Clones were read by immunoSEQ multiplex PCR, and TCRdb kept only the in-frame ones, dropping some. The data contain some 200,000 clones, about 79% of them seen just once; the ten biggest clones take up less than 2.5%. Specimen: PBMCs. These receptors were obtained from a woman in her fifties or sixties in good health and CMV-seronegative.

The V and J genes are TRBV7-9 and TRBJ2-7; 7 nucleotides align to TRBD1. Germline loops: CDR1 SEHNR, CDR2 FQNEAQ (reference sequence). There are 15 residues in the CDR3. Trimming removed 1 base from V and 2 bases from J; junction bases left unmatched: 5. The CDR3 DNA reads TGTGCCAGCAGCTTAGGTACAGGGGACCCCTACGAGCAGTACTTC. Translating gives CASSLGTGDPYEQYF. The variable domain in full, completed from reference TRBV7-9 and TRBJ2-7, reads DTGVSQNPRHKITKRGQNVTFRCDPISEHNRLYWYRQTLGQGPEFLTYFQNEAQLEKSRLLSDRFSAERPKGSFSTLEIQRTEQGDSAMYLCASSLGTGDPYEQYFGPGTRLTVT.

The J gene is TRBJ1-2, the V gene TRBV28; no clear D. CDR3 size: 12 residues. Germline V lookup: CDR1 MDHEN, CDR2 SYDVKM. V lost 6 bases and J lost 8, with 13 bases in between. CDR3 sequence reads: CASRRPGGGYTF. The CDR3 DNA reads TGTGCCAGCAGGAGGCCGGGTGGAGGCTACACCTTC.

V gene TRBV7-9 combines with J gene TRBJ2-7, with 10 bases matching TRBD1. Germline lookup yields CDR1 SEHNR and CDR2 FQNEAQ (reference sequence). The CDR3 has 16 amino acids. Germline trimming cut 4 bases from V and 5 bases from J; bases unmatched to any gene: 11. The CDR3 bases are TGTGCCAGCAGCTCTGACCCTGGGACAGGGGCCCACGAGCAGTACTTC. Translation gives CASSSDPGTGAHEQYF.

The V gene is TRBV21-1, the J gene TRBJ2-3; the table's D gene call, TRBD2, was not cross checked with the DNA. TRBV21-1 is labeled a pseudogene. There are 16 residues in the CDR3. The chain's CDR3 is CASSNVIGRARDTQYF. For the CDR3, the DNA is TGTGCCAGCAGCAACGTTATCGGGAGGGCCAGAGATACGCAGTATTTT.

The rearrangement joins TRBV18 to TRBJ2-3; possible D gene TRBD1, 6 bases. The V gene's germline CDR1 is KGHSH and CDR2 LQKENI. V was trimmed by 3 bases and J by 6 bases, leaving 13 bases between them. This CDR3 region has 14 residues. CDR3 nucleotides: TGTGCCAGCTCACCCCAGTTGGGGGCCGATACGCAGTATTTT. This codes for CASSPQLGADTQYF.

The chain joins TRBV7-2 to TRBJ1-5; 7 positions match TRBD1. The CDR3 runs 16 residues. Germline loops: CDR1 SGHTA, CDR2 FQGNSA. J lost 2 bases, V lost 5 bases, and 9 bases had no gene match. The CDR3 region has the DNA TGTGCCAGCAGCCTGGACAGGCGAAGTGGCAATCAGCCCCAGCATTTT. Translated, it gives CASSLDRRSGNQPQHF.

The chain recombines TRBV19 with TRBJ2-1; 8 bases agree with TRBD1. CDR3 length equals 16 residues. Germline V CDR1 and CDR2: LNHDA, SQIVND (reference sequence). With 0 bases clipped from V and 12 bases from J, the junction kept 13 bases outside the gene matches. In DNA form, the CDR3 reads TGTGCCAGTAGTATAGACGCCGACAGGGGCACCAGCCGGCAGTTCTTC. This encodes CASSIDADRGTSRQFF.

This clone came up once. This chain connects TRBV6-5 to TRBJ1-3, with D hard to call. This CDR3 has 15 residues. Germline assignment: CDR1 MNHEY and CDR2 SVGAGI. With 2 bases removed from V and 4 bases from J, the gap between germline ends came to 12 bases. The CDR3 nucleotides are TGTGCCAGCAGTTACGGGCGATCTCCGGGAAACACCATATATTTT. It is translated as CASSYGRSPGNTIYF.

The chain uses TRBV18 and TRBJ2-1; 7 positions match TRBD2. The germline gives CDR1 KGHSH, CDR2 LQKENI. The CDR3 extends over 17 amino acids. With V trimmed by 0 bases and J by 7 bases, 12 bases remained unmatched. The CDR3 sequence: CASSPPRASGFGNEQFF. The CDR3 nucleotides read TGTGCCAGCTCACCACCCCGGGCTAGCGGATTTGGGAATGAGCAGTTCTTC.

The chain recombines TRBV5-6 with TRBJ1-2; TRBD1 aligns across 7 bases. Germline CDR1 reads SGHDT; CDR2 reads YYEEEE. The trim removed 7 bases at V and 1 base at J, leaving 7 bases unmatched. This CDR3 has 14 residues. The CDR3 nucleotides are TGTGCCAGCTTGAAGGCAGGGGGTAACTATGGCTACACCTTC. Its protein is CASLKAGGNYGYTF.